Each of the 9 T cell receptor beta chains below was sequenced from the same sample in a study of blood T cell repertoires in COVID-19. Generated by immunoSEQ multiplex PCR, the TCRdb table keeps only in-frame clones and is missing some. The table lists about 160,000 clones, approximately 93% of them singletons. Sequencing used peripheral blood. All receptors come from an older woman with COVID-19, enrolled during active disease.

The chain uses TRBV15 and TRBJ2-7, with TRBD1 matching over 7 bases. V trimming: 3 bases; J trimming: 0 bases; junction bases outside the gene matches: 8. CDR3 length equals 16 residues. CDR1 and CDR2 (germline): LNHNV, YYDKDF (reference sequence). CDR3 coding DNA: TGTGCCACCAGCAGTACTTACAGGGGTTCCTCCTACGAGCAGTACTTC. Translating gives CATSSTYRGSSYEQYF.

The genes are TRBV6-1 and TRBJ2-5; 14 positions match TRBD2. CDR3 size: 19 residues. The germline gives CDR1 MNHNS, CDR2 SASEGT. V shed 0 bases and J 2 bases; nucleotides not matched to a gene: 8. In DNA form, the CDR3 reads TGTGCCAGCAGTGAAGCAAGGACTAGCGGGGGGCGGATTCAAGAGACCCAGTACTTC. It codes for CASSEARTSGGRIQETQYF.

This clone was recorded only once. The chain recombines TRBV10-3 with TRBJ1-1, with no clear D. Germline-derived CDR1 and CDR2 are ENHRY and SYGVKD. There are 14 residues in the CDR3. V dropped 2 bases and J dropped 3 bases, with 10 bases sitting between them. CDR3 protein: CAISETAAYTEAFF. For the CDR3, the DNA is TGTGCCATCAGTGAGACGGCGGCGTACACTGAAGCTTTCTTT.

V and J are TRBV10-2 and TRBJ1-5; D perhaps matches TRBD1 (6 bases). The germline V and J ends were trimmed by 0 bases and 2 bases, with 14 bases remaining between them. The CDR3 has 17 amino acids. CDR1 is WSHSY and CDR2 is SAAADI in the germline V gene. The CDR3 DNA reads TGCGCCAGCAGTGAGTCGACGGGGGGGCAAGGCAATCAGCCCCAGCATTTT. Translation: CASSESTGGQGNQPQHF.

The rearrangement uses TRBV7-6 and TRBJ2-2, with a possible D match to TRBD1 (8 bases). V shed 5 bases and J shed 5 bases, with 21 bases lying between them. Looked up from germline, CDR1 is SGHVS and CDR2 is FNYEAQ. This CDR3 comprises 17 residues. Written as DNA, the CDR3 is TGTGCCAGCAGCCCGACCGGGGGGACAGGCCCGACCGGGGAGCTGTTTTTT. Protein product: CASSPTGGTGPTGELFF.

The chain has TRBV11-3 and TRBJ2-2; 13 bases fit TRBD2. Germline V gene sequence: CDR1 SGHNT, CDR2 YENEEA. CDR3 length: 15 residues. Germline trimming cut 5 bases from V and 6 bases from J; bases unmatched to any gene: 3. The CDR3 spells CASSLTSGGAGELFF. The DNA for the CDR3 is TGTGCCAGCAGCCTTACTAGCGGGGGGGCCGGGGAGCTGTTTTTT.

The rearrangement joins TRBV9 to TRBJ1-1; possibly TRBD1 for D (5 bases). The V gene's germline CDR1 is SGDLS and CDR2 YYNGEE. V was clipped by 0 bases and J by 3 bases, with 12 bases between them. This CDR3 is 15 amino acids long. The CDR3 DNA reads TGTGCCAGCAGCGTAGGGGGGGACGGACACACTGAAGCTTTCTTT. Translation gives CASSVGGDGHTEAFF. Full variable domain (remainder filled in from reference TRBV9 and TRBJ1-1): DSGVTQTPKHLITATGQRVTLRCSPRSGDLSVYWYQQSLDQGLQFLIQYYNGEERAKGNILERFSAQQFPDLHSELNLSSLELGDSALYFCASSVGGDGHTEAFFGQGTRLTVV.

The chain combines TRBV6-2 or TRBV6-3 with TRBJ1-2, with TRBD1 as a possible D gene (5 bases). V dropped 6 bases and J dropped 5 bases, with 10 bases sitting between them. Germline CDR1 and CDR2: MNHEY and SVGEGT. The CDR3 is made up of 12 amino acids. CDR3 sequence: CASSRDSYGYTF. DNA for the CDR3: TGTGCCAGCAGCCGCGACAGTTATGGCTACACCTTC.

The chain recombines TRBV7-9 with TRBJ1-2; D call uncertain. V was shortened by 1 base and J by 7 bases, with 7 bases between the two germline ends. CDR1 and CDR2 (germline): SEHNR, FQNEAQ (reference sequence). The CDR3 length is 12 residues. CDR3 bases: TGTGCCAGCAGCTTAGGGCCGTCTGGCTACACCTTC. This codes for CASSLGPSGYTF.